The rows below give T cell receptor beta chains drawn from one sample of a study of CD4 T cells in relation to SARS-CoV-2 and coronaviruses. These TCRs' antigens remain unknown. Sequencing was performed with immunoSEQ multiplex PCR; in TCRdb, only in-frame clones are kept and a portion is missing. The profile shows 25,000 or so clones, about 80% of them singletons. Sample: CD4+ T cells from PBMCs, cultured in vitro. These receptors all stem from a human donor in good health. CDR3s include the opening cysteine and the closing phenylalanine or tryptophan. The order of the fields is CDR3 length, J gene, V gene, clone size, D gene, CDR3 DNA, CDR3 protein. The D gene is left open where the match is weak. Only some rows state a clone size, as once, few, many or a class for expanded clones.

len: 11
j_gene: TRBJ2-7
v_gene: TRBV12-3/TRBV12-4
abundance: few
d_gene: -
CDR3nt: TGTGCCGTCTCGGACAACTACGAGCAGTACTTC
CDR3aa: CAVSDNYEQYF

len: 14
j_gene: TRBJ1-2
v_gene: TRBV25-1
abundance: -
d_gene: -
CDR3nt: TGTGCCAGCAGTGATCCCCCAGGGTTTGAAGGCTACACCTTC
CDR3aa: CASSDPPGFEGYTF

len: 13
j_gene: TRBJ2-7
v_gene: TRBV5-4
abundance: few
d_gene: -
CDR3nt: TGTGCCAGCAGCATTAGAGGGCCCTACGAGCAGTACTTC
CDR3aa: CASSIRGPYEQYF

len: 13
j_gene: TRBJ1-2
v_gene: TRBV6-6
abundance: -
d_gene: -
CDR3nt: TGTGCCAGCGAAGACTCTGAAGTATATGGCTACACCTTC
CDR3aa: CASEDSEVYGYTF

len: 15
j_gene: TRBJ2-1
v_gene: TRBV6-5
abundance: -
d_gene: TRBD2
CDR3nt: TGTGCCAGCAGTACCGGGACTAGCGGTTACAATGAGCAGTTCTTC
CDR3aa: CASSTGTSGYNEQFF

len: 14
j_gene: TRBJ1-2
v_gene: TRBV24-1
abundance: -
d_gene: -
CDR3nt: TGTGCCACCAGTGACATTGGACAGAGCTATGGCTACACCTTC
CDR3aa: CATSDIGQSYGYTF

len: 13
j_gene: TRBJ1-2
v_gene: TRBV10-3
abundance: few
d_gene: -
CDR3nt: TGTGCCATCAGTGAGGCAGGGAGCTATGGCTACACCTTC
CDR3aa: CAISEAGSYGYTF

len: 15
j_gene: TRBJ1-2
v_gene: TRBV24-1
abundance: -
d_gene: TRBD1
CDR3nt: TGTGCCACCAGTGATTCTGCAGGACAGGGTTATGGCTACACCTTC
CDR3aa: CATSDSAGQGYGYTF

len: 15
j_gene: TRBJ2-5
v_gene: TRBV7-3
abundance: -
d_gene: TRBD2
CDR3nt: TGTGCCAGCAGCTTAAAATTGGGAGGGGAAGAGACCCAGTACTTC
CDR3aa: CASSLKLGGEETQYF

len: 16
j_gene: TRBJ2-5
v_gene: TRBV10-2
abundance: -
d_gene: TRBD1
CDR3nt: TGCGCCAGCAGTGGCGGGCGGACAGGGGGCATGGAGACCCAGTACTTC
CDR3aa: CASSGGRTGGMETQYF

len: 15
j_gene: TRBJ1-5
v_gene: TRBV5-4
abundance: -
d_gene: -
CDR3nt: TGTGCCAGCAGCTCCGGGGGCGCAGGCAATCAGCCCCAGCATTTT
CDR3aa: CASSSGGAGNQPQHF

len: 16
j_gene: TRBJ2-2
v_gene: TRBV24-1
abundance: -
d_gene: -
CDR3nt: TGTGCCACCAGTGATTCGGACGGCCGGGTGACCGGGGAGCTGTTTTTT
CDR3aa: CATSDSDGRVTGELFF

len: 18
j_gene: TRBJ2-1
v_gene: TRBV24-1
abundance: -
d_gene: TRBD2
CDR3nt: TGTGCCACCAGTGATCCCCGACTAGCGGAAAGCTCCTACAATGAGCAGTTCTTC
CDR3aa: CATSDPRLAESSYNEQFF

len: 16
j_gene: TRBJ2-1
v_gene: TRBV5-6
abundance: -
d_gene: TRBD1
CDR3nt: TGTGCCAGTAGCTTGAATGCGGGACAGGGTGACAATGAGCAGTTCTTC
CDR3aa: CASSLNAGQGDNEQFF

len: 17
j_gene: TRBJ1-2
v_gene: TRBV7-9
abundance: -
d_gene: -
CDR3nt: TGTGCCAGCAGCTCCACCGGGAGCCACCTAGGTGGCTATGGCTACACCTTC
CDR3aa: CASSSTGSHLGGYGYTF

len: 12
j_gene: TRBJ1-2
v_gene: TRBV30
abundance: -
d_gene: -
CDR3nt: TGTGCCTGGAGTAACGGGGACTATGGCTACACCTTC
CDR3aa: CAWSNGDYGYTF

len: 15
j_gene: TRBJ2-7
v_gene: TRBV7-7
abundance: -
d_gene: TRBD1
CDR3nt: TGTGCCAGCAGCTCTGGGACAGGGGATTCCTACGAGCAGTACTTC
CDR3aa: CASSSGTGDSYEQYF

len: 14
j_gene: TRBJ2-2
v_gene: TRBV18
abundance: once
d_gene: TRBD1
CDR3nt: TGTGCCAGCTCCGGACAGGGGGCCACCGGGGAGCTGTTTTTT
CDR3aa: CASSGQGATGELFF

len: 15
j_gene: TRBJ1-5
v_gene: TRBV28
abundance: -
d_gene: -
CDR3nt: TGTGCCAGCAGTTTCTTTACAGGGATGAATCAGCCCCAGCATTTT
CDR3aa: CASSFFTGMNQPQHF

len: 13
j_gene: TRBJ2-7
v_gene: TRBV15
abundance: -
d_gene: -
CDR3nt: TGTGCCACCAGCAGAGAGGGCTGGTACGAGCAGTACTTC
CDR3aa: CATSREGWYEQYF

len: 19
j_gene: TRBJ2-1
v_gene: TRBV18
abundance: few
d_gene: TRBD2
CDR3nt: TGTGCCAGCTCACCACCTGGACTAGCGGGAGGGGTAGGCAACAATGAGCAGTTCTTC
CDR3aa: CASSPPGLAGGVGNNEQFF

len: 12
j_gene: TRBJ2-1
v_gene: TRBV10-3
abundance: -
d_gene: -
CDR3nt: TGTGCCATCAGTGAAGTGGCTTCCGCGTGGTTCTTC
CDR3aa: CAISEVASAWFF

len: 15
j_gene: TRBJ2-1
v_gene: TRBV9
abundance: -
d_gene: TRBD2
CDR3nt: TGTGCCAGCAGCGTTCCCGGGACTAGTATCGATGAGCAGTTCTTC
CDR3aa: CASSVPGTSIDEQFF

len: 12
j_gene: TRBJ1-4
v_gene: TRBV29-1
abundance: -
d_gene: TRBD1
CDR3nt: TGCAGCGCCGGGACAGGGGGTGAAAAACTGTTTTTT
CDR3aa: CSAGTGGEKLFF

len: 17
j_gene: TRBJ1-5
v_gene: TRBV15
abundance: -
d_gene: TRBD1
CDR3nt: TGTGCCACCAGCAGACACCAGGGGGCGTTAAGGAATCAGCCCCAGCATTTT
CDR3aa: CATSRHQGALRNQPQHF

len: 18
j_gene: TRBJ2-1
v_gene: TRBV7-3
abundance: -
d_gene: -
CDR3nt: TGTGCCAGCAGCCACCCACCCTTTCCGGGACAAAGAGGGAATGAGCAGTTCTTC
CDR3aa: CASSHPPFPGQRGNEQFF

len: 13
j_gene: TRBJ1-4
v_gene: TRBV28
abundance: -
d_gene: -
CDR3nt: TGTGCCAGCACCGGGAGTTTTGGTGGGAAACTGTTTTTT
CDR3aa: CASTGSFGGKLFF

len: 13
j_gene: TRBJ1-5
v_gene: TRBV28
abundance: few
d_gene: -
CDR3nt: TGTGCCAGCAGTCCCGATTCGAATCAGCCCCAGCATTTT
CDR3aa: CASSPDSNQPQHF

len: 13
j_gene: TRBJ1-1
v_gene: TRBV5-5
abundance: few
d_gene: -
CDR3nt: TGTGCCAGCAGCTTGAGCATGAACACTGAAGCTTTCTTT
CDR3aa: CASSLSMNTEAFF

len: 15
j_gene: TRBJ1-2
v_gene: TRBV30
abundance: -
d_gene: -
CDR3nt: TGTGCCTGGACCTACCGAGGGGCTCAGGGTCGGGGCTACACCTTC
CDR3aa: CAWTYRGAQGRGYTF

len: 16
j_gene: TRBJ2-7
v_gene: TRBV24-1
abundance: -
d_gene: TRBD1
CDR3nt: TGTGCCACCAGTGGCGTATCCGGGACAGGGTTCTGCGAGCAGTACTTC
CDR3aa: CATSGVSGTGFCEQYF

len: 14
j_gene: TRBJ2-7
v_gene: TRBV7-8
abundance: -
d_gene: -
CDR3nt: TGTGCCAGCAGCTTAGCAGGCAGTGCCTACGAGCAGTACTTC
CDR3aa: CASSLAGSAYEQYF

len: 14
j_gene: TRBJ1-1
v_gene: TRBV15
abundance: -
d_gene: -
CDR3nt: TGTGCCACCAGCAGTGGGGGGGGTAGGACTGAAGCTTTCTTT
CDR3aa: CATSSGGGRTEAFF

len: 15
j_gene: TRBJ1-1
v_gene: TRBV4-1
abundance: -
d_gene: -
CDR3nt: TGCGCCAGCAGCCAACTGGGACGGATGAACACTGAAGCTTTCTTT
CDR3aa: CASSQLGRMNTEAFF

len: 16
j_gene: TRBJ1-2
v_gene: TRBV7-8
abundance: -
d_gene: -
CDR3nt: TGTGCCAGCAGGCCCGACAGGAGCTCGATTAACTATGGCTACACCTTC
CDR3aa: CASRPDRSSINYGYTF

len: 15
j_gene: TRBJ1-2
v_gene: TRBV4-2
abundance: few
d_gene: -
CDR3nt: TGTGCCAGCAGCCAAGATCTGGGCAGTCACTATGGCTACACCTTC
CDR3aa: CASSQDLGSHYGYTF

len: 15
j_gene: TRBJ2-7
v_gene: TRBV5-1
abundance: -
d_gene: -
CDR3nt: TGCGCCAGCAGCTTGGGGGGGACAACCTCCTACGAGCAGTACTTC
CDR3aa: CASSLGGTTSYEQYF

len: 16
j_gene: TRBJ1-6
v_gene: TRBV14
abundance: -
d_gene: TRBD1
CDR3nt: TGTGCCAGCAGCCAAGTAAGGACAGGGGGAAATTCACCCCTCCACTTT
CDR3aa: CASSQVRTGGNSPLHF

len: 10
j_gene: TRBJ1-4
v_gene: TRBV6-6
abundance: -
d_gene: -
CDR3nt: TGTGCCAGCAGAAATGAAAAACTGTTTTTT
CDR3aa: CASRNEKLFF

len: 14
j_gene: TRBJ2-7
v_gene: TRBV6-5
abundance: -
d_gene: -
CDR3nt: TGTGCCAGCAGGAGCGCCCTCCGGCCCTCCGAGCAGTACTTC
CDR3aa: CASRSALRPSEQYF

len: 14
j_gene: TRBJ2-7
v_gene: TRBV30
abundance: -
d_gene: -
CDR3nt: TGTGCCTGGAGTAGTAGTATCAATCTTCACGAGCAGTACTTC
CDR3aa: CAWSSSINLHEQYF

len: 15
j_gene: TRBJ2-1
v_gene: TRBV5-1
abundance: -
d_gene: -
CDR3nt: TGCGCCAGCAGCTTGGGCTCGAGCTCCTACAATGAGCAGTTCTTC
CDR3aa: CASSLGSSSYNEQFF

len: 14
j_gene: TRBJ1-4
v_gene: TRBV5-1
abundance: -
d_gene: -
CDR3nt: TGCGCCAGCAGCTTGAGCTCAACTAATGAAAAACTGTTTTTT
CDR3aa: CASSLSSTNEKLFF

len: 11
j_gene: TRBJ2-7
v_gene: TRBV20-1
abundance: -
d_gene: TRBD2
CDR3nt: TGCAGTGCTAGAGCCAAGGGACTAGCGACTTTC
CDR3aa: CSARAKGLATF

len: 13
j_gene: TRBJ1-1
v_gene: TRBV19
abundance: -
d_gene: -
CDR3nt: TGTGCCAGTAGATTACAGTTGAACACTGAAGCTTTCTTT
CDR3aa: CASRLQLNTEAFF

len: 14
j_gene: TRBJ2-5
v_gene: TRBV6-6
abundance: -
d_gene: -
CDR3nt: TGTGCCAGCAGTCAAGGGGCGGGGAGGGAGACCCAGTACTTC
CDR3aa: CASSQGAGRETQYF

len: 13
j_gene: TRBJ2-1
v_gene: TRBV28
abundance: -
d_gene: TRBD2
CDR3nt: TGTGCCAGCAGCCGTACTAGCGTCAGAGAGCAGTTCTTC
CDR3aa: CASSRTSVREQFF

len: 15
j_gene: TRBJ1-2
v_gene: TRBV6-5
abundance: -
d_gene: -
CDR3nt: TGTGCCAGCAGTTTTCTGCGGACAGCTAACTATGGCTACACCTTC
CDR3aa: CASSFLRTANYGYTF

len: 16
j_gene: TRBJ1-4
v_gene: TRBV24-1
abundance: -
d_gene: TRBD1
CDR3nt: TGTGCCACCAGTGATTCGGGGACAGGGGGCAGGGAAAAACTGTTTTTT
CDR3aa: CATSDSGTGGREKLFF

len: 14
j_gene: TRBJ2-7
v_gene: TRBV2
abundance: -
d_gene: -
CDR3nt: TGTGCCAGCAGTGATCTAGGGGCCGTCTACGAGCAGTACTTC
CDR3aa: CASSDLGAVYEQYF

len: 14
j_gene: TRBJ2-1
v_gene: TRBV7-2
abundance: -
d_gene: -
CDR3nt: TGTGCCAGCAGCTTGGACCGCCTGGAGCATGAGCAGTTCTTC
CDR3aa: CASSLDRLEHEQFF

len: 16
j_gene: TRBJ2-2
v_gene: TRBV5-8
abundance: once
d_gene: -
CDR3nt: TGTGCCAGCAGCTTGGCTCTCTCCCCTGGGACCGGGGAGCTGTTTTTT
CDR3aa: CASSLALSPGTGELFF

len: 13
j_gene: TRBJ2-7
v_gene: TRBV6-5
abundance: -
d_gene: -
CDR3nt: TGTGCCAGCAGACCAACAGTTACCTACGAGCAGTACTTC
CDR3aa: CASRPTVTYEQYF

len: 16
j_gene: TRBJ2-7
v_gene: TRBV4-2
abundance: -
d_gene: TRBD2
CDR3nt: TGTGCCAGCAGCCAAGTACTAGCGGGACCCACTGGCGAGCAGTACTTC
CDR3aa: CASSQVLAGPTGEQYF

len: 15
j_gene: TRBJ2-1
v_gene: TRBV11-2
abundance: -
d_gene: TRBD2
CDR3nt: TGTGCCAGCAGCCCGGGGGTGACTAGCCACAATGAGCAGTTCTTC
CDR3aa: CASSPGVTSHNEQFF

len: 14
j_gene: TRBJ1-1
v_gene: TRBV14
abundance: -
d_gene: TRBD1
CDR3nt: TGTGCCAGCAGCCTTATCAGGGGGGACACTGAAGCTTTCTTT
CDR3aa: CASSLIRGDTEAFF

len: 14
j_gene: TRBJ2-2
v_gene: TRBV6-1
abundance: once
d_gene: -
CDR3nt: TGTGCCAGCAGCCAGGAAGGGTCCACCGGGGAGCTGTTTTTT
CDR3aa: CASSQEGSTGELFF

len: 13
j_gene: TRBJ2-3
v_gene: TRBV24-1
abundance: -
d_gene: -
CDR3nt: TGTGCCACCAGTGGCGGATTTACAGATACGCAGTATTTT
CDR3aa: CATSGGFTDTQYF